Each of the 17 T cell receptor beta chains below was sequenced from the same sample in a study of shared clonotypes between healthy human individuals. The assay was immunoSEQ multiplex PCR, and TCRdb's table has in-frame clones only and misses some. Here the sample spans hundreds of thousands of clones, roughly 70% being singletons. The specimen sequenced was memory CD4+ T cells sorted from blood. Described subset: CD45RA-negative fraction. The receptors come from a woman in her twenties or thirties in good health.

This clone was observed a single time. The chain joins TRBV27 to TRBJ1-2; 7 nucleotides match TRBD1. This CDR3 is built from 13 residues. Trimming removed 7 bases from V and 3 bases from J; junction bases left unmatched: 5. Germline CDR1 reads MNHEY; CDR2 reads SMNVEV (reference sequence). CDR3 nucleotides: TGTGCCAGCAAGGTTACAGGGGACTATGGCTACACCTTC. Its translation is CASKVTGDYGYTF.

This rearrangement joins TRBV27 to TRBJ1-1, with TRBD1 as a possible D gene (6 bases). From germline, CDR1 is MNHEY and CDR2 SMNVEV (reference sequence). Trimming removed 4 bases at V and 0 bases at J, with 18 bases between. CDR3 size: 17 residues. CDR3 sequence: CASSSTGKGGMNTEAFF. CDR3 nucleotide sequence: TGTGCCAGCAGTTCCACAGGGAAGGGGGGCATGAACACTGAAGCTTTCTTT.

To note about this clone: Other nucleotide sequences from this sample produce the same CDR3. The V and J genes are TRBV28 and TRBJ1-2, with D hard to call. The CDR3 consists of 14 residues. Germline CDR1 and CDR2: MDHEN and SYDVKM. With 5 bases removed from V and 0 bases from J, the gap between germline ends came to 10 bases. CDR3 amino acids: CASSPPHANYGYTF. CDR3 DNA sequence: TGTGCCAGCAGTCCCCCACATGCTAACTATGGCTACACCTTC.

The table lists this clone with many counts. The CDR3 DNA follows: TGCGCCAGCAGCTTGGATGGGGGGTATGGCTACACCTTC. This gives the protein CASSLDGGYGYTF. The V gene is TRBV5-1, the J gene TRBJ1-2; D might be TRBD1 (5 bases). CDR1 is SGHRS and CDR2 is YFSETQ in the germline V gene. V lost 0 bases and J 5 bases, leaving 8 bases between the germline ends. The CDR3 is made up of 13 amino acids.

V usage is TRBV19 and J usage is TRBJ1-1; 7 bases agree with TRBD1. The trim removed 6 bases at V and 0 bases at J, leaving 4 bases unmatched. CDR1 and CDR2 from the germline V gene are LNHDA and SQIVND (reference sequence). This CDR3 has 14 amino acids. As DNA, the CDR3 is TGTGCCAGTAGGAGACAGGGTATGAACACTGAAGCTTTCTTT. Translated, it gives CASRRQGMNTEAFF.

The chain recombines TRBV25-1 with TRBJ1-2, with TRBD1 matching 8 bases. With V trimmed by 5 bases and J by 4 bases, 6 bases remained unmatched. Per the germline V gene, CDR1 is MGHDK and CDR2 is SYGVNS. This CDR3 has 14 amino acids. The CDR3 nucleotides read TGTGCCAGCAGTCGGGGTCAGGGGGCCTATGGCTACACCTTC. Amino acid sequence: CASSRGQGAYGYTF.

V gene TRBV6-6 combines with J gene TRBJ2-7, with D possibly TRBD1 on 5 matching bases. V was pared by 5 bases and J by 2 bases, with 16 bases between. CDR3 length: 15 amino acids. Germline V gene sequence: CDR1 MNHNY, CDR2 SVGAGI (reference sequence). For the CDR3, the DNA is TGTGCCAGCAGTGATTCCTTCGGCAGGGCCTACGAGCAGTACTTC. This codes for CASSDSFGRAYEQYF.

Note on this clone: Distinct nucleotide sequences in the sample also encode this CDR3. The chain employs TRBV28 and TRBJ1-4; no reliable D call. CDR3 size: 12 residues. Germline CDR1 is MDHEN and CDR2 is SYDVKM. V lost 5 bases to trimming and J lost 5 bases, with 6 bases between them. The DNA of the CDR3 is TGTGCCAGCAGTCCATGGAATGAAAAACTGTTTTTT. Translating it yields CASSPWNEKLFF.

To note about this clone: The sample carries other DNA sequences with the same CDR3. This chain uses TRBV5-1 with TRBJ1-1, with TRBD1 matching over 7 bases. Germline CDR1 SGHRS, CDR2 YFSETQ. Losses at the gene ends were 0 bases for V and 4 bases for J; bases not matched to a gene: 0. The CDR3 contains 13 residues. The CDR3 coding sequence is TGCGCCAGCAGCTTGGACAGGGGCACTGAAGCTTTCTTT. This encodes CASSLDRGTEAFF.

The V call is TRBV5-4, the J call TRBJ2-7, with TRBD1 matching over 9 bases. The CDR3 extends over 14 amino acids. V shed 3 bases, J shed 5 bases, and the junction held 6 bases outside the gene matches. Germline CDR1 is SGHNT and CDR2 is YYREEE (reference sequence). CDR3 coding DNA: TGTGCCAGCAGCTGGCGGGACAGGGCGGACGAGCAGTACTTC. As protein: CASSWRDRADEQYF.

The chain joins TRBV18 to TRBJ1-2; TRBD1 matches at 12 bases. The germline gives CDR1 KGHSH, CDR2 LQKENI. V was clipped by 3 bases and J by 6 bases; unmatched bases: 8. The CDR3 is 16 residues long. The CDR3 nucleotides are TGTGCCAGCTCACCCGGGACAGGGGGCCTCTCAAATGGCTACACCTTC. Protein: CASSPGTGGLSNGYTF. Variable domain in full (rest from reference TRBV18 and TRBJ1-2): NAGVMQNPRHLVRRRGQEARLRCSPMKGHSHVYWYRQLPEEGLKFMVYLQKENIIDESGMPKERFSAEFPKEGPSILRIQQVVRGDSAAYFCASSPGTGGLSNGYTFGSGTRLTVV.

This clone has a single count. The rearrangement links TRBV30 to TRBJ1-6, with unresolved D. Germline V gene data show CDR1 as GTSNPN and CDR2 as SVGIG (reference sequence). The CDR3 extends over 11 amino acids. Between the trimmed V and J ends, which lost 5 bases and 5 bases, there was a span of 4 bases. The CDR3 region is CAWDHNSPLHF. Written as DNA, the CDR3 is TGTGCCTGGGACCATAATTCACCCCTCCACTTT.

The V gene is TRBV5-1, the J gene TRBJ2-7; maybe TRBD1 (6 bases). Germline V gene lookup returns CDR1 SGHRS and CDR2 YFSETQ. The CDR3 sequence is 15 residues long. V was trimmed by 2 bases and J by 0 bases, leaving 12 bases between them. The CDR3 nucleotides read TGCGCCAGCAGCTTTTTGGACAGTAGCTCCTACGAGCAGTACTTC. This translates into CASSFLDSSSYEQYF.

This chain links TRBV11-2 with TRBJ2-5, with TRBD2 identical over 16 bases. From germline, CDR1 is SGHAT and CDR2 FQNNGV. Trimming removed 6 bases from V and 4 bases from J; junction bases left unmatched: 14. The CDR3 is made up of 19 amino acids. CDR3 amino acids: CASRTGTSGRGTGGETQYF. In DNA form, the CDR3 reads TGTGCCAGCAGAACCGGGACTAGCGGGAGGGGGACCGGGGGAGAGACCCAGTACTTC.

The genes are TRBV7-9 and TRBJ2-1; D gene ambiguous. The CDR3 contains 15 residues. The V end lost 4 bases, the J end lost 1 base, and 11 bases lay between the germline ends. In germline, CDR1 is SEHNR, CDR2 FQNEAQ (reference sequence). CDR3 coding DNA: TGTGCCAGCAGCTACTACACCTATTCCTACAATGAGCAGTTCTTC. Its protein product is CASSYYTYSYNEQFF.

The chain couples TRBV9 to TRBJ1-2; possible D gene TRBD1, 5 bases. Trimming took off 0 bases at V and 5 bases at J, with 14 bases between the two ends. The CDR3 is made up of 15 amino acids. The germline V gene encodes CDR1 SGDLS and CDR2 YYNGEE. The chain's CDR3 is CASSVDSLGGYGYTF. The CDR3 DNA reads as TGTGCCAGCAGCGTAGACAGCCTCGGGGGTTATGGCTACACCTTC. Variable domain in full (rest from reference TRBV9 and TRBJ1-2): DSGVTQTPKHLITATGQRVTLRCSPRSGDLSVYWYQQSLDQGLQFLIQYYNGEERAKGNILERFSAQQFPDLHSELNLSSLELGDSALYFCASSVDSLGGYGYTFGSGTRLTVV.

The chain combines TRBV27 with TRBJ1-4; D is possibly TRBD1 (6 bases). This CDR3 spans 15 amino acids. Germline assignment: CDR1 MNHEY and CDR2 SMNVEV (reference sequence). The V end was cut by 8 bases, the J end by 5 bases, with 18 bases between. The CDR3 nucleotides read TGTGCCAGCCGTGCCTTGGGGGCGGGGAATGAAAAACTGTTTTTT. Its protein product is CASRALGAGNEKLFF.